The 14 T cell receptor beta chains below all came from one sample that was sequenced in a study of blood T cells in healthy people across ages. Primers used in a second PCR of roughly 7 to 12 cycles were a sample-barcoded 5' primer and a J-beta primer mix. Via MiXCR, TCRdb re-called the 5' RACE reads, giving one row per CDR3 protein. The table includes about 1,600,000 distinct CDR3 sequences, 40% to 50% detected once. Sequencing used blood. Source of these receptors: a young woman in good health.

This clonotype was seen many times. In DNA, the CDR3 is TGTGCCAGCAGTTTAGATGGGGCCAACGTCCTGACTTTC. It codes for CASSLDGANVLTF. The V call is TRBV27, the J call TRBJ2-6; D gene ambiguous. V gave up 2 bases and J gave up 3 bases, with 2 bases separating them. CDR1 is MNHEY and CDR2 is SMNVEV in the germline V gene (reference sequence). CDR3 size: 13 residues.

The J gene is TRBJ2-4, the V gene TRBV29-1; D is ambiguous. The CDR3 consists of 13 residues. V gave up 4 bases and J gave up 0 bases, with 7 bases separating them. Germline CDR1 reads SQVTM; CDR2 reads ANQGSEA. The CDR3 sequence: CSVVGRAKNIQYF. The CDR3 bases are TGCAGCGTTGTAGGGCGAGCCAAAAACATTCAGTACTTC.

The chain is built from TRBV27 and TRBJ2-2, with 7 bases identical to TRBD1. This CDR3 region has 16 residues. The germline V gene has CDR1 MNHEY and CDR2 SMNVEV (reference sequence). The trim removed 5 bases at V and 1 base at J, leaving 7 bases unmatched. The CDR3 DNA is TGTGCCAGCAGTCCCTGGGACAGAAAGAACACCGGGGAGCTGTTTTTT. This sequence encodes CASSPWDRKNTGELFF.

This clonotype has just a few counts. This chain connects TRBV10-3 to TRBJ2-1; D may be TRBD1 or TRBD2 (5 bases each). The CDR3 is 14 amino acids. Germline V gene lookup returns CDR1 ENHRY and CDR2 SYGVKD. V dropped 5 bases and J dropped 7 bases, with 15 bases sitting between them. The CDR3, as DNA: TGTGCCATCAGTACGGGACCAGACGCGAATGAGCAGTTCTTC. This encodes CAISTGPDANEQFF.

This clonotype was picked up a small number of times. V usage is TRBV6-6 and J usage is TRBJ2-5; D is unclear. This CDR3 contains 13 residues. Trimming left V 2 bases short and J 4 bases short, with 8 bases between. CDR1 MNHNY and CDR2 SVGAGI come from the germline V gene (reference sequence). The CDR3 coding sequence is TGTGCCAGCAGTTACCGGGCCCTAGAGACCCAGTACTTC. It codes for CASSYRALETQYF.

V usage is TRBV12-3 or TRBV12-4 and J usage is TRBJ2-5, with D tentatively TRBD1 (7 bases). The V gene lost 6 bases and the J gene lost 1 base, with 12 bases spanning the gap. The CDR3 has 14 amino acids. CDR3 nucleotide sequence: TGTGCCAGCAGACCAGGGGGGTCCCAAGAGACCCAGTACTTC. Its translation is CASRPGGSQETQYF.

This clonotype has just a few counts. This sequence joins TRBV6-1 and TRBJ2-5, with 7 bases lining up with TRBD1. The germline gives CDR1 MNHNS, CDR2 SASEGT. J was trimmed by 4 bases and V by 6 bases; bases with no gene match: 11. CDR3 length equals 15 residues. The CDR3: CASSLRGGDIETQYF. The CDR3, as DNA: TGTGCCAGCAGCCTTAGAGGGGGCGATATAGAGACCCAGTACTTC.

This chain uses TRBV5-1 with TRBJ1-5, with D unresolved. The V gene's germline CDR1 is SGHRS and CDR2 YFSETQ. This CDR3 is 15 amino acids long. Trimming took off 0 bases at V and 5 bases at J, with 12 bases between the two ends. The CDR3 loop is CASSLAPGLYQPQHF. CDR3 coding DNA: TGCGCCAGCAGCTTGGCCCCAGGCCTGTATCAGCCCCAGCATTTT. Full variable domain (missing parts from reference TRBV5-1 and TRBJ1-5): KAGVTQTPRYLIKTRGQQVTLSCSPISGHRSVSWYQQTPGQGLQFLFEYFSETQRNKGNFPGRFSGRQFSNSRSEMNVSTLELGDSALYLCASSLAPGLYQPQHFGDGTRLSIL.

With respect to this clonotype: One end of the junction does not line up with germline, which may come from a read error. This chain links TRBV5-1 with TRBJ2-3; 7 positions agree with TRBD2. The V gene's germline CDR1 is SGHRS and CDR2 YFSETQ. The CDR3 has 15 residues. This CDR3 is CASTQTAGSTDSQYF. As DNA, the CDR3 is TGCGCCAGCACCCAAACAGCGGGATCCACAGATTCGCAGTATTTT.

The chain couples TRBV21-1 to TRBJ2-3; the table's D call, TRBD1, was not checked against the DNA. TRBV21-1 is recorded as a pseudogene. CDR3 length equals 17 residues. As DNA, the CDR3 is TGTGCCAGCAGCAAAGGAAGGCGGGCACTGTCGCCAGATACGCAGTATTTT. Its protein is CASSKGRRALSPDTQYF.

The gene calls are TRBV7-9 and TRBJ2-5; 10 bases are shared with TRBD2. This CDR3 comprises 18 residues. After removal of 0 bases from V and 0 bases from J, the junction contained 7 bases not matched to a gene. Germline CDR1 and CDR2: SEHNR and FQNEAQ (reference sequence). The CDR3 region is CASSLAEASGSYQETQYF. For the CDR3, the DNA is TGTGCCAGCAGCTTAGCGGAGGCTAGCGGGAGTTACCAAGAGACCCAGTACTTC.

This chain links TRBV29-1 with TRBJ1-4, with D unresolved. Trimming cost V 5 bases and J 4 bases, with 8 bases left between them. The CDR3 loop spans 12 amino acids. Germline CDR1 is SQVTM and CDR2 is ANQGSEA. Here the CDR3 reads CSVQWNNEKLFF. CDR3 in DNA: TGCAGCGTTCAATGGAATAATGAAAAACTGTTTTTT.

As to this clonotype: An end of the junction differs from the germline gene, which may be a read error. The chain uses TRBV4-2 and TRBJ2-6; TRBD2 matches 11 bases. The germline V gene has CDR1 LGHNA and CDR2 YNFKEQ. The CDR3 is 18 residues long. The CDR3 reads CASSETSGGFSGADVLTF. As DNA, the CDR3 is TGTGCCAGCAGCGAAACTAGCGGGGGTTTCTCTGGGGCCGACGTCCTGACTTTC.

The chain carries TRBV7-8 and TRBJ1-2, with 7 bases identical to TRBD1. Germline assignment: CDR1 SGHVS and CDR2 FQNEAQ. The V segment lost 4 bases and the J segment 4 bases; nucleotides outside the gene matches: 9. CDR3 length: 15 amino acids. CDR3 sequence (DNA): TGTGCCAGCAGCTCCGGGACAGAATCCCTCTATGGCTACACCTTC. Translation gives CASSSGTESLYGYTF.